A single sample is the source of the 8 T cell receptor beta chains below, sequenced in a study of tumor-infiltrating lymphocytes in primary liver carcinoma. Reverse transcription of about 500 ng total RNA with a constant-region primer produced TCR beta cDNA. Employing slightly modified ARM-PCR, three nested multiplex PCR rounds were run, and these gave rise to the TCR beta libraries. Researchers ran the first two PCR rounds for 9 to 10 cycles each with TRBV1-TRBV30 forward primers and a C-beta reverse primer. TCRdb itself ran the multiplex PCR reads through MiXCR, one entry per CDR3 protein. The table has about 100,000 distinct CDR3 sequences, around 63% seen once. Both RNA and DNA were isolated together from roughly 20-30 mg of bulk tissue that had not been sorted. Specimen: liver tumor tissue from sampling region 5. The subset denotes: tumor region T5, tumor centre. The receptors were gathered from a woman in her sixties or seventies with primary liver carcinoma and hepatitis B virus infection.

The table lists this clonotype with many counts. V gene TRBV4-2 combines with J gene TRBJ2-2; D possibly matches TRBD1 or TRBD2 (6 bases each). The CDR3 is made up of 17 amino acids. V gave up 4 bases and J gave up 7 bases, with 22 bases separating them. Germline CDR1 and CDR2: LGHNA and YNFKEQ. This CDR3 is CASSPATSSQQGGELFF. CDR3 DNA sequence: TGTGCCAGCAGCCCAGCCACTAGCTCCCAACAGGGCGGGGAGCTGTTTTTT.

Regarding this clonotype: Because it lacks the conserved phenylalanine or tryptophan at the end, this CDR3 is likely a read error. The limits of the CDR3 on the DNA are not certain, so only TCRdb's listed CDR3 is given. The chain links TRBV11-2 to TRBJ1-6; the D call TRBD1 from the table was never checked on the DNA. Germline assignment: CDR1 SGHAT and CDR2 FQNNGV. Inclusive of both ends, the CDR3 amounts to 16 amino acids. CDR3: CASSTQQGAGISPLHL.

The chain has TRBV2 and TRBJ1-6, with 11 bases lining up with TRBD1. CDR1 and CDR2 from the germline V gene are SNHLY and FYNNEI. V lost 10 bases to trimming and J lost 9 bases; unmatched junction nucleotides: 8. The CDR3 spans 14 residues. Here the CDR3 DNA reads TGTGCCAACCACGGACAGGGGGCAGCTTCACCCCTCCACTTT. Its protein is CANHGQGAASPLHF.

Regarding this clonotype: One end of the junction is discordant with germline, which a read error may explain. J is TRBJ2-2 and V is TRBV11-3; D is uncertain. This CDR3 comprises 18 residues. Germline CDR1 is SGHNT and CDR2 is YENEEA. CDR3 bases: TGTGCCGGCAGCTTAGATGTCCGGACCGACACGAACACCGGGGAGCTGTTTTTT. This translates into CAGSLDVRTDTNTGELFF. Drawing the rest from reference TRBV11-3 and TRBJ2-2, the complete variable domain is EAGVVQSPRYKIIEKKQPVAFWCNPISGHNTLYWYLQNLGQGPELLIRYENEEAVDDSQLPKDRFSAERLKGVDSTLKIQPAELGDSAVYLCAGSLDVRTDTNTGELFFGEGSRLTVL.

This clonotype was seen repeatedly, ten times or more. V gene TRBV6-6 combines with J gene TRBJ2-1; 9 bases fit TRBD2. V dropped 6 bases and J dropped 7; count of bases not matched to a gene: 10. The CDR3 totals 15 residues. CDR1 is MNHNY and CDR2 is SVGAGI in the germline V gene (reference sequence). CDR3 amino acids: CASSRRAGGLNEQFF. The CDR3 DNA sequence: TGTGCCAGCAGCCGAAGAGCGGGAGGCCTGAATGAGCAGTTCTTC.

A word on this clonotype: At one end, the junction sequence differs from germline, possibly due to a read error. The V and J genes are TRBV28 and TRBJ1-5; TRBD1 is a possible D gene (6 bases). Looked up from germline, CDR1 is MDHEN and CDR2 is SYDVKM. The CDR3 extends over 15 amino acids. CDR3: CVSSLGGAGNQSQHF. The CDR3 nucleotides read TGTGTCAGCAGTTTAGGGGGAGCGGGCAATCAGTCCCAGCATTTT.

A note on this clonotype: Compared with germline, one end of the junction differs, possibly owing to a read error. This chain links TRBV11-3 with TRBJ2-1; 10 bases agree with TRBD2. The CDR3 runs to 15 residues. Germline CDR1 is SGHNT and CDR2 is YENEEA. CDR3 DNA sequence: TGTCCCAGCAGCTTAGGAACTAGCGGGAAGATTGAGCAGTTCTTT. It specifies CPSSLGTSGKIEQFF.

Remarks on this clonotype: Mismatch with germline at one junction end may stem from a read error. The chain employs TRBV12-3 or TRBV12-4 and TRBJ2-7; either TRBD1 or TRBD2 may supply D (6 bases each). The CDR3 totals 16 residues. In DNA form, the CDR3 reads TGTGCCGGCAGTTTCCAACCGGGGGCCAGGGGAAGGGAGCAGTACTTC. Encoded protein: CAGSFQPGARGREQYF.